The next 9 T cell receptor beta chains were all read from a single sample in a study of T cells in Graves' hyperthyroidism and ophthalmopathy. Regions amplified from RNA transcripts were the TCR beta CDR3 regions. Using the HTBI primer set, a first-round RT-PCR was run on the TCR CDR3. TCRdb fed the multiplex PCR reads into MiXCR, producing one record per CDR3 protein. The sample lists around 260,000 distinct CDR3 sequences; less than 30% were seen once. Sequencing was carried out using blood. These receptors all stem from a man aged 35-49 years with Graves' hyperthyroidism that later progressed to Graves' ophthalmopathy.

At least ten counts were recorded for this clonotype. The chain is built from TRBV18 and TRBJ2-5, with 8 positions matching TRBD2. CDR1 is KGHSH, CDR2 LQKENI, per germline. The CDR3 runs 13 residues. V was pared by 4 bases and J by 3 bases, with 1 base of the junction left unmatched. CDR3 nucleotide sequence: TGTGCCAGCTCACGGGGACTAGAAGAGACCCAGTACTTC. Amino acid sequence: CASSRGLEETQYF.

The chain uses TRBV4-3 and TRBJ1-3; D may be TRBD1 (5 bases). Germline values: CDR1 LGHNA, CDR2 YSLEER. Trimming took off 1 base at V and 2 bases at J, with 6 bases between the two ends. There are 14 residues in the CDR3. This CDR3 is CASSQGTTGNTIYF. The CDR3 bases are TGCGCCAGCAGCCAAGGGACAACTGGAAACACCATATATTTT.

This clonotype was picked up a small number of times. V is TRBV6-2 or TRBV6-3 and J is TRBJ1-2; tentative D call: TRBD1 (5 bases). CDR1 and CDR2 from the germline V gene are MNHEY and SVGEGT. The CDR3 spans 13 residues. V lost 7 bases to trimming and J lost 6 bases, with 15 bases between them. The CDR3 DNA is TGTGCCAGCACCCTCGCAGGGAACGATGGCTACACCTTC. It encodes CASTLAGNDGYTF.

The rearrangement joins TRBV6-1 to TRBJ1-2, with unresolved D. Germline V CDR1 and CDR2: MNHNS, SASEGT. This CDR3 has 14 amino acids. V was shortened by 4 bases and J by 1 base, with 10 bases between the two germline ends. For the CDR3, the DNA is TGTGCCAGCAGTGGAGACGGATTTAACTATGGCTACACCTTC. This gives the protein CASSGDGFNYGYTF.

This clonotype was counted at least ten times. This chain links TRBV7-3 with TRBJ2-2; no firm D call. V lost 5 bases and J 6 bases, leaving 13 bases between the germline ends. This CDR3 region has 14 residues. Germline V CDR1 and CDR2: SGHTA, FQGTGA. The CDR3 loop reads CASSRLGLSGELFF. The CDR3 DNA is TGTGCCAGCAGCCGGCTCGGCCTTTCCGGGGAGCTGTTTTTT.

This clonotype was detected ten times or more. V is TRBV11-3 and J is TRBJ2-5; D not resolved. Germline V CDR1 and CDR2: SGHNT, YENEEA. The CDR3 has 14 residues. Between the trimmed V and J ends, which lost 5 bases and 2 bases, there was a span of 12 bases. CDR3 sequence: CASSTFLQQETQYF. In nucleotides, the CDR3 is TGTGCCAGCAGCACTTTTCTCCAACAAGAGACCCAGTACTTC.

The J gene is TRBJ2-1, the V gene TRBV24-1; D is possibly TRBD2 (7 bases). This CDR3 has 18 amino acids. Looked up from germline, CDR1 is KGHDR and CDR2 is SFDVKD. The germline V and J ends were trimmed by 7 bases and 0 bases, with 21 bases remaining between them. The CDR3 DNA reads as TGTGCCACCAGCTCCCGCCTGGGGAGGGGGGGCTCCTACAATGAGCAGTTCTTC. Protein sequence: CATSSRLGRGGSYNEQFF.

This clonotype has just a few counts. The chain carries TRBV7-8 and TRBJ2-2; weak D call: TRBD2 (6 bases). V was clipped by 6 bases and J by 5 bases, with 16 bases between them. The germline V gene has CDR1 SGHVS and CDR2 FQNEAQ. The CDR3 is 15 amino acids. The CDR3 DNA is TGTGCCAGCAGTTCTTCCGGGACTTGGACCGGGGAGCTGTTTTTT. Translation: CASSSSGTWTGELFF. Variable domain in full (rest from reference TRBV7-8 and TRBJ2-2): GAGVSQSPRYKVAKRGQDVALRCDPISGHVSLFWYQQALGQGPEFLTYFQNEAQLDKSGLPSDRFFAERPEGSVSTLKIQRTQQEDSAVYLCASSSSGTWTGELFFGEGSRLTVL.

The CDR3 bases are TGTGCCAGCAGCTTTATAGTTTGGGGCAGGTCCTCCTACGAGCAGTACTTC. Its translation is CASSFIVWGRSSYEQYF. This sequence joins TRBV11-2 and TRBJ2-7; possible D gene TRBD1, 5 bases. The CDR3 extends over 17 amino acids. CDR1 and CDR2 from the germline V gene are SGHAT and FQNNGV. V lost 3 bases and J 0 bases, leaving 18 bases between the germline ends.